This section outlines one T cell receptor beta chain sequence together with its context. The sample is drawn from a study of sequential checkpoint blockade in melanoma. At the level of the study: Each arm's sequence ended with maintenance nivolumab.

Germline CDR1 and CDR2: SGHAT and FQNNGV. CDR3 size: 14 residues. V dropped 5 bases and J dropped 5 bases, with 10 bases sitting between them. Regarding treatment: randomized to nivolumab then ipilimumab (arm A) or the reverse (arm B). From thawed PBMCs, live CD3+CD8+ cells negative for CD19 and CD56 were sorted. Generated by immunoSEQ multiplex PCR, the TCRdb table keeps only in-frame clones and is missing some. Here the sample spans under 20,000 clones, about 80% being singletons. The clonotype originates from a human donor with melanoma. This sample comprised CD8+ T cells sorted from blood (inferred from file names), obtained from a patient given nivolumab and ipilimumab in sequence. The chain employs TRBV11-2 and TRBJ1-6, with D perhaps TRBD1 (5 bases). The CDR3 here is CASSRKGNNSPLHF. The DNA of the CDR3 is TGTGCCAGCAGCCGAAAGGGGAATAATTCACCCCTCCACTTT.